The 23 T cell receptor beta chains reported below all come from one sample, sequenced in a study of PD-1 blockade in classical Hodgkin lymphoma. Time point: cycle 4 day 1 (C4D1), after five to seven weeks of nivolumab. In every patient, relapse followed autologous stem cell transplantation, while exposure to brentuximab vedotin differed. TCRdb's copy holds only in-frame clones and misses some; the assay was immunoSEQ multiplex PCR. The profile shows around 57,000 clones, approximately 89% of them singletons. The sequenced sample was peripheral blood mononuclear cells (PBMCs), obtained before the fourth cycle of nivolumab. The source is a human donor with classical Hodgkin lymphoma.

V and J are TRBV27 and TRBJ2-3, with 13 bases lining up with TRBD2. Germline CDR1 MNHEY, CDR2 SMNVEV (reference sequence). CDR3 length: 16 amino acids. The V and J ends lost 3 bases and 4 bases, in that order; junction bases with no gene match: 4. CDR3: CASSFTSGGASDTQYF. Here the CDR3 DNA reads TGTGCCAGCAGTTTCACTAGCGGGGGGGCCTCAGATACGCAGTATTTT.

The V and J genes are TRBV4-1 and TRBJ1-2; D unclear. The germline V gene has CDR1 MGHRA and CDR2 YSYEKL. The CDR3 consists of 17 residues. Trimming took 3 bases from V and 4 from J, leaving 21 bases between them. The CDR3 loop reads CASSHWVQNRKTYGYTF. The CDR3 DNA sequence: TGCGCCAGCAGCCACTGGGTCCAGAACCGAAAGACCTATGGCTACACCTTC.

The chain carries TRBV19 and TRBJ2-3; the match to TRBD2 covers 15 bases. Unmatched junction bases numbered 4, after V lost 5 bases and J lost 4 bases. Germline V lookup: CDR1 LNHDA, CDR2 SQIVND (reference sequence). The CDR3 sequence is 16 residues long. The CDR3 nucleotides read TGTGCCAGTAGTTCGGGACTAGCGGGAGGAGCAGATACGCAGTATTTT. Translating gives CASSSGLAGGADTQYF.

The V and J genes are TRBV9 and TRBJ2-5; D possibly uses TRBD1 or TRBD2 (7 bases each). CDR1 and CDR2 (germline): SGDLS, YYNGEE. CDR3 length: 15 residues. With 2 bases removed from V and 5 bases from J, the gap between germline ends came to 16 bases. In DNA, the CDR3 is TGTGCCAGCAGCGTCCCAGGGGGGGGCGCGGAGACCCAGTACTTC. It yields the protein CASSVPGGGAETQYF. The full variable domain, with the rest looked up from reference TRBV9 and TRBJ2-5, is DSGVTQTPKHLITATGQRVTLRCSPRSGDLSVYWYQQSLDQGLQFLIQYYNGEERAKGNILERFSAQQFPDLHSELNLSSLELGDSALYFCASSVPGGGAETQYFGPGTRLLVL.

The genes are TRBV5-4 and TRBJ2-7; the match to TRBD1 covers 8 bases. This CDR3 has 11 residues. CDR1 and CDR2 from the germline V gene are SGHNT and YYREEE (reference sequence). J gave up 7 bases and V 4 bases, and 1 base lay outside the gene matches. DNA for the CDR3: TGTGCCAGCAGCACAGGGGGTGAGCAGTACTTC. Amino acids: CASSTGGEQYF.

This clone was seen only once. This rearrangement joins TRBV4-1 to TRBJ1-4; maybe TRBD1 (5 bases). The CDR3 spans 15 residues. Germline assignment: CDR1 MGHRA and CDR2 YSYEKL. Trimming shortened V by 1 base and J by 8 bases, and 14 bases separated the two germline ends. The CDR3 DNA reads as TGCGCCAGCAGCCAAGTTCCCCCGGGGGTGGAAAAACTGTTTTTT. The encoded protein is CASSQVPPGVEKLFF.

The gene calls are TRBV5-1 and TRBJ2-2; TRBD1 agrees at 7 bases. This CDR3 has 16 residues. The V and J ends lost 4 bases and 0 bases, in that order; junction bases with no gene match: 6. CDR1 is SGHRS, CDR2 YFSETQ, per germline. The CDR3 sequence: CASSPQGQTNTGELFF. Written as DNA, the CDR3 is TGCGCCAGCAGCCCACAGGGACAGACGAACACCGGGGAGCTGTTTTTT. Drawing the rest from reference TRBV5-1 and TRBJ2-2, the complete variable domain is KAGVTQTPRYLIKTRGQQVTLSCSPISGHRSVSWYQQTPGQGLQFLFEYFSETQRNKGNFPGRFSGRQFSNSRSEMNVSTLELGDSALYLCASSPQGQTNTGELFFGEGSRLTVL.

The chain recombines TRBV28 with TRBJ2-7, with TRBD1 identical over 9 bases. The CDR3 is made up of 15 amino acids. V lost 7 bases and J lost 0; bases outside the gene matches: 7. CDR1 and CDR2 (germline): MDHEN, SYDVKM. DNA of the CDR3: TGTGCCAGCACCGTTTCGACAGGGGGCTCCTACGAGCAGTACTTC. Protein product: CASTVSTGGSYEQYF.

This chain joins TRBV6-5 and TRBJ1-2, with 7 bases aligning to TRBD1. J lost 0 bases, V lost 6 bases, and 7 bases had no gene match. Per germline, CDR1 MNHEY and CDR2 SVGAGI. The CDR3 has 15 residues. The CDR3: CASSTDRAANYGYTF. As DNA, the CDR3 is TGTGCCAGCAGCACCGACAGGGCCGCTAACTATGGCTACACCTTC.

This clone was seen a handful of times. V gene TRBV6-1 combines with J gene TRBJ2-3; 12 nucleotides align to TRBD2. The CDR3 has 15 amino acids. V gave up 10 bases and J gave up 6 bases; unmatched junction bases: 11. Germline CDR1 reads MNHNS; CDR2 reads SASEGT. CDR3 sequence reads: CATQTSGGQPDTQYF. CDR3 in DNA: TGTGCCACTCAGACTAGCGGGGGCCAGCCCGATACGCAGTATTTT.

In its sample, this clone was seen once. V and J are TRBV6-5 and TRBJ1-1, with D hard to call. The germline gives CDR1 MNHEY, CDR2 SVGAGI. The V gene lost 0 bases and the J gene lost 5 bases, with 7 bases spanning the gap. This CDR3 region has 13 residues. The CDR3 coding sequence is TGTGCCAGCAGTTACTCGAAGTATACTGAAGCTTTCTTT. This codes for CASSYSKYTEAFF.

The V gene is TRBV10-3, the J gene TRBJ2-3; TRBD2 matches at 7 bases. This CDR3 comprises 18 residues. The V gene's germline CDR1 is ENHRY and CDR2 SYGVKD. V gave up 2 bases and J gave up 2 bases; unmatched junction bases: 13. For the CDR3, the DNA is TGTGCCATCAGTGAGGGAGGTGTAGCTAGCGGATACACAGATACGCAGTATTTT. Its translation is CAISEGGVASGYTDTQYF.

This clone was counted once. The chain joins TRBV25-1 to TRBJ2-5; D is tentatively TRBD1 or TRBD2 (5 bases each). The V gene's germline CDR1 is MGHDK and CDR2 SYGVNS. The CDR3 spans 14 residues. Trimming stripped 0 bases from V and 5 bases from J, with 10 bases between. Here the CDR3 reads CASSEYGAGETQYF. The CDR3 DNA is TGTGCCAGCAGTGAATACGGGGCCGGCGAGACCCAGTACTTC. The full variable domain, in which reference TRBV25-1 and TRBJ2-5 provide the parts outside the CDR3, is EADIYQTPRYLVIGTGKKITLECSQTMGHDKMYWYQQDPGMELHLIHYSYGVNSTEKGDLSSESTVSRIRTEHFPLTLESARPSHTSQYLCASSEYGAGETQYFGPGTRLLVL.

The CDR3 loop reads CASSPQGAFGYTF. The CDR3 DNA reads as TGTGCCAGTAGCCCACAGGGGGCTTTTGGCTACACCTTC. J is TRBJ1-2 and V is TRBV19; 9 nucleotides agree with TRBD1. The V gene's germline CDR1 is LNHDA and CDR2 SQIVND (reference sequence). The CDR3 spans 13 residues. Germline trimming cut 6 bases from V and 7 bases from J; bases unmatched to any gene: 6.

This sequence joins TRBV29-1 and TRBJ2-7, with D tentatively TRBD1 or TRBD2 (6 bases each). CDR1 SQVTM and CDR2 ANQGSEA come from the germline V gene. The CDR3 extends over 14 amino acids. The V end was cut by 2 bases, the J end by 2 bases, with 13 bases between. CDR3 amino acids: CSVERGDGPYEQYF. The CDR3 DNA reads TGCAGCGTTGAAAGGGGGGACGGCCCCTACGAGCAGTACTTC.

The chain has TRBV7-8 and TRBJ2-7; the D is unclear. The V gene lost 4 bases and the J gene lost 9 bases, with 13 bases spanning the gap. CDR1 is SGHVS and CDR2 is FQNEAQ in the germline V gene. The CDR3 runs 12 residues. CDR3 sequence reads: CASSSLATVQYF. CDR3 sequence (DNA): TGTGCCAGCAGCTCCTTAGCTACTGTGCAGTACTTC. The full variable domain, rest sourced from reference TRBV7-8 and TRBJ2-7, is GAGVSQSPRYKVAKRGQDVALRCDPISGHVSLFWYQQALGQGPEFLTYFQNEAQLDKSGLPSDRFFAERPEGSVSTLKIQRTQQEDSAVYLCASSSLATVQYFGPGTRLTVT.

The gene calls are TRBV4-1 and TRBJ1-4; TRBD1 might be the D (5 bases). CDR3 length equals 19 residues. Per the germline V gene, CDR1 is MGHRA and CDR2 is YSYEKL. Trimming stripped 1 base from V and 8 bases from J, with 26 bases between. CDR3 bases: TGCGCCAGCAGCCAAGGGCCCCAGGGTCTACCAACGAATATAGAAAAACTGTTTTTT. It specifies CASSQGPQGLPTNIEKLFF.

The chain has TRBV6-5 and TRBJ2-3, with 7 bases identical to TRBD2. With V trimmed by 3 bases and J by 6 bases, 12 bases remained unmatched. Germline CDR1 MNHEY, CDR2 SVGAGI. The CDR3 is 16 residues long. The DNA for the CDR3 is TGTGCCAGCAGTTATGGCGGGAGTCCTCTCTGGGATACGCAGTATTTT. It encodes CASSYGGSPLWDTQYF.

This clone was recorded a few times. A read error may account for a junction end that differs from germline. The V call is TRBV25-1, the J call TRBJ2-7; TRBD1 agrees at 12 bases. In germline, CDR1 is MGHDK, CDR2 SYGVNS. This CDR3 is built from 13 residues. The CDR3, as DNA: TGTGCCAGCAGTGCTCCGGGACAGGGGGCCCTCAACTTC. It translates to CASSAPGQGALNF.

The sample holds one count of this clone. J is TRBJ2-5 and V is TRBV18; 9 bases are a match to TRBD2. The V and J ends lost 3 bases and 4 bases, in that order; junction bases with no gene match: 15. Germline CDR1 is KGHSH and CDR2 is LQKENI. The CDR3 has 18 residues. This chain's CDR3 is CASSPTIRRRGGRETQYF. The CDR3 bases are TGTGCCAGCTCACCGACTATCCGGAGGCGGGGGGGCCGAGAGACCCAGTACTTC.

The J gene is TRBJ1-1, the V gene TRBV19; TRBD1 might be the D (5 bases). Germline assignment: CDR1 LNHDA and CDR2 SQIVND (reference sequence). The CDR3 extends over 13 amino acids. V was clipped by 8 bases and J by 5 bases, with 15 bases between them. The CDR3, as DNA: TGTGCCAGTTCGCAGGGTAAGGGTACTGAAGCTTTCTTT. Translation gives CASSQGKGTEAFF.

The chain recombines TRBV5-6 with TRBJ2-1, with 9 bases matching TRBD2. The length of the CDR3 is 18 residues. Germline values: CDR1 SGHDT, CDR2 YYEEEE. With 0 bases clipped from V and 5 bases from J, the junction kept 12 bases outside the gene matches. The CDR3 reads CASSLEVFLAGINNEQFF. CDR3 coding DNA: TGTGCCAGCAGCTTGGAGGTGTTTCTAGCGGGGATCAACAATGAGCAGTTCTTC.

The chain combines TRBV19 with TRBJ2-7, with D unresolved. CDR1 and CDR2 from the germline V gene are LNHDA and SQIVND (reference sequence). V was shortened by 5 bases and J by 1 base, with 12 bases between the two germline ends. The CDR3 has 14 residues. CDR3 sequence: CASSVHDGSYEQYF. The CDR3 nucleotides read TGTGCCAGTAGTGTGCACGACGGTTCCTACGAGCAGTACTTC.